This T cell receptor (beta chain) was recovered during a study of T cells in Graves' hyperthyroidism and ophthalmopathy. Patients having uncontrolled infection, another autoimmune disease, pregnancy or lactation were not included. RNA transcripts served as the template for amplifying TCR beta CDR3 regions. An initial round of RT-PCR targeting the TCR CDR3 relied on the HTBI primer set. TCRdb recomputed calls from the multiplex PCR reads with MiXCR, one row per CDR3 protein. The data hold approximately 500,000 distinct CDR3 sequences, with 35% to 55% observed a single time. The table lists this clonotype with many counts. Antigen specificity is unknown. Study outcomes and limitations: Blood also showed most of the thyroid clonotypes that were expanded above 0.001.

V dropped 0 bases and J dropped 5 bases, with 13 bases sitting between them. Germline V gives CDR1 DFQATT, CDR2 SNEGSKA (reference sequence). The CDR3 runs 15 residues. The chain recombines TRBV20-1 with TRBJ1-4; TRBD1 might be the D (5 bases). Sequenced sample: peripheral blood or thyroid tissue (not recorded which). The receptor was isolated from a woman between 18 and 30 years old with Graves' hyperthyroidism. CDR3 region: CSARDGRAVNEKLFF. The CDR3 DNA sequence: TGCAGTGCTAGAGATGGCAGGGCAGTGAATGAAAAACTGTTTTTT.